This paragraph reports one T cell receptor beta chain. Its matching antigen is unknown. Treatment in this sample: roughly 10-day PBMC culture with coronavirus spike peptide pools or control peptides (ViraFEST assay). After removal of 4 bases from V and 2 bases from J, the junction contained 2 bases not matched to a gene. This CDR3 contains 14 residues. CDR1 and CDR2 from the germline V gene are LNHDA and SQIVND (reference sequence). The sample originates from a study of vaccination and CD4 T cells after COVID-19. Background on the study: Median draw time for post-COVID samples was 101 days post-diagnosis (range 35 to 161).

Study-level results: From around 21 to 38, the median of SARS-CoV-2-reactive clonotypes rose without reaching significance.

Sequenced with the Oncomine TCR Beta short-read assay was DNA taken from cultured CD4+ T cells. MiXCR was run by TCRdb on the PCR reads, yielding one entry per CDR3 protein. The table records roughly 12,000 distinct CDR3 sequences, more than 45% of them present only once. Sequencing input: CD4+ T cells from blood, cultured in vitro. The V gene is TRBV19, the J gene TRBJ1-3; 7 bases are a match to TRBD1. The sequence came from a human donor who had recovered from COVID-19. CDR3 bases: TGTGCCAGTAGTACAGGGGGACCTGGAAACACCATATATTTT. Translation gives CASSTGGPGNTIYF.